The TCR beta chain described here comes from a study of cytomegalovirus exposure and HLA in healthy donors. Both 60 Vbeta primers and 13 Jbeta primers went into the PCR. Profiling relied on immunoSEQ multiplex PCR, and the TCRdb table lists in-frame clones only, not all of them. Of about 110,000 clones listed, around three quarters are singletons. This CDR3 spans 16 amino acids. The ends lost 1 base at V and 4 bases at J; junction bases unmatched: 6. Germline assignment: CDR1 MNHEY and CDR2 SVGAGI. Material for sequencing was PBMCs. This receptor was taken from a young man in good health and CMV-seronegative. This rearrangement joins TRBV6-5 to TRBJ2-7, with 11 nucleotides matching TRBD2. As DNA, the CDR3 is TGTGCCAGCAGTTACTTTAGCGGGGGGGCCGAGTACGAGCAGTACTTC. Translating it yields CASSYFSGGAEYEQYF.